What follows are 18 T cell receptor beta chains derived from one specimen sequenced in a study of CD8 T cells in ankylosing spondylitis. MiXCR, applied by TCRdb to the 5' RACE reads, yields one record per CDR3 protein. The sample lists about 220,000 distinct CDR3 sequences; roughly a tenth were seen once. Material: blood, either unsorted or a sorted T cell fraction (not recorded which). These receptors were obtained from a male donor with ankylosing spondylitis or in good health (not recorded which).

The CDR3: CSAATGGGANEQFF. The CDR3 nucleotides read TGCAGTGCTGCCACCGGCGGGGGGGCGAATGAGCAGTTCTTC. The rearrangement links TRBV20-1 to TRBJ2-1; 9 bases match TRBD2. The V gene's germline CDR1 is DFQATT and CDR2 SNEGSKA (reference sequence). Trimming at V came to 5 bases and at J to 7 bases, leaving 9 bases not matched to a gene. The CDR3 covers 14 residues.

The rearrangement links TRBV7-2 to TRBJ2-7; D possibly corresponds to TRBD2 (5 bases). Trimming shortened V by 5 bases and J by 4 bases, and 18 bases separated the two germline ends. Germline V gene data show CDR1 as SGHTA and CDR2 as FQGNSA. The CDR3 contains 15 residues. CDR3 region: CASSPSLGATYEQYF. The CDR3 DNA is TGTGCCAGCAGCCCGTCGCTGGGAGCTACGTACGAGCAGTACTTC.

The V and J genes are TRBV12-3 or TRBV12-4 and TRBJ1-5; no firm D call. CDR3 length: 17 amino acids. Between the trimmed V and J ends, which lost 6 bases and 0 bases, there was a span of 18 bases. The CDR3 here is CASSVLGDFYSNQPQHF. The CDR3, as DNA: TGTGCCAGCAGCGTTTTGGGAGATTTTTATAGCAATCAGCCCCAGCATTTT.

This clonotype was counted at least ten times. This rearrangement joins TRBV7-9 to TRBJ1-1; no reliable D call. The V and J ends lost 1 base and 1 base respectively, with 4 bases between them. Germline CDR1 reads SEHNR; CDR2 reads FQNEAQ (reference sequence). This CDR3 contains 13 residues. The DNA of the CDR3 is TGTGCCAGCAGCTTAGTACAGAACACTGAAGCTTTCTTT. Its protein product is CASSLVQNTEAFF. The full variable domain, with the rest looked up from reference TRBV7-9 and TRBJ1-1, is DTGVSQNPRHKITKRGQNVTFRCDPISEHNRLYWYRQTLGQGPEFLTYFQNEAQLEKSRLLSDRFSAERPKGSFSTLEIQRTEQGDSAMYLCASSLVQNTEAFFGQGTRLTVV.

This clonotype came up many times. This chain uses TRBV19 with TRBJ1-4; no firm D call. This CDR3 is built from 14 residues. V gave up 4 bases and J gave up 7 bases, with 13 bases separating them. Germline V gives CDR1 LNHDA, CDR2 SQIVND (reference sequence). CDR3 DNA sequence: TGTGCCAGTAGTAACTGGACGGATGGTGAAAAACTGTTTTTT. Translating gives CASSNWTDGEKLFF.

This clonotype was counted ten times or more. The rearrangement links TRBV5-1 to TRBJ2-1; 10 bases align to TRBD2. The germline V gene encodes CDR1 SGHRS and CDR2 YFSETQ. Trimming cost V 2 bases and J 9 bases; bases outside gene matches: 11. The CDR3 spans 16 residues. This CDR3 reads CASSLRQRGGSGEQFF. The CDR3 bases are TGCGCCAGCAGCTTACGACAGCGGGGGGGATCAGGTGAGCAGTTCTTC.

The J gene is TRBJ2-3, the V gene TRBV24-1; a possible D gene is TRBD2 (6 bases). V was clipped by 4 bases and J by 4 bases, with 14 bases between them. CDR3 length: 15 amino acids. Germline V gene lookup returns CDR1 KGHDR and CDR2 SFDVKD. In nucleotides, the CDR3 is TGTGCCACCAGTGACTTGAAGCGGGCGGCAGATACGCAGTATTTT. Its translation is CATSDLKRAADTQYF.

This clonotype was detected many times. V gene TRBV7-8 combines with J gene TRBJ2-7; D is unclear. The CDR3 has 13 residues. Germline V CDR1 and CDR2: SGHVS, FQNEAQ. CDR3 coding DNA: TGTGCCAGCAGCTTAGCGGGCCTTAGCAGAATTCACGTC. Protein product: CASSLAGLSRIHV.

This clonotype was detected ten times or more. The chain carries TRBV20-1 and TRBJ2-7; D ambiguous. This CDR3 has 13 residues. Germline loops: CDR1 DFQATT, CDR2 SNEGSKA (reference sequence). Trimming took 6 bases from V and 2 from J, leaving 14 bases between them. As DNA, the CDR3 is TGCAGTGCCCCATCGAGGTGGGCCTACGAGCAGTACTTC. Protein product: CSAPSRWAYEQYF.

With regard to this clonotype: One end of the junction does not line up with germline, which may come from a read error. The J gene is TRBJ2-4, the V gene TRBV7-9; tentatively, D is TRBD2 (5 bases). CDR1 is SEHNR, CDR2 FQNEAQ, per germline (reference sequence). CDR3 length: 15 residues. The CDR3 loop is CASSSDRRPKNTQYF. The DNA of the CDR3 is TGTGCCAGCAGCTCGGACCGGAGGCCCAAAAACACTCAGTACTTC.

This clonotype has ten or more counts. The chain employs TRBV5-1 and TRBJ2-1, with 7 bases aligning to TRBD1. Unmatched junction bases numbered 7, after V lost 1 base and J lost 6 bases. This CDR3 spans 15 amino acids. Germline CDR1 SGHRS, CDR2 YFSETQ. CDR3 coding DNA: TGCGCCAGCAGCTTGACCGACAGGGCGGTCAATGAGCAGTTCTTC. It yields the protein CASSLTDRAVNEQFF. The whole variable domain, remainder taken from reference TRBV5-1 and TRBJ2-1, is KAGVTQTPRYLIKTRGQQVTLSCSPISGHRSVSWYQQTPGQGLQFLFEYFSETQRNKGNFPGRFSGRQFSNSRSEMNVSTLELGDSALYLCASSLTDRAVNEQFFGPGTRLTVL.

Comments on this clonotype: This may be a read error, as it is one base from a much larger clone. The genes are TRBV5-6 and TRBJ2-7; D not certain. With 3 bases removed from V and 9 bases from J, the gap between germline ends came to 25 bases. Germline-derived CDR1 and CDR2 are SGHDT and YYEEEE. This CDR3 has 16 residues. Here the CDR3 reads CASSSSLDEFSKGQYF. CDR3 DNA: TGTGCCAGCAGCTCCTCGCTGGACGAGTTCTCTAAAGGGCAGTACTTC. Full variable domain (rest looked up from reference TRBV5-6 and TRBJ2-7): DAGVTQSPTHLIKTRGQQVTLRCSPKSGHDTVSWYQQALGQGPQFIFQYYEEEERQRGNFPDRFSGHQFPNYSSELNVNALLLGDSALYLCASSSSLDEFSKGQYFGPGTRLTVT.

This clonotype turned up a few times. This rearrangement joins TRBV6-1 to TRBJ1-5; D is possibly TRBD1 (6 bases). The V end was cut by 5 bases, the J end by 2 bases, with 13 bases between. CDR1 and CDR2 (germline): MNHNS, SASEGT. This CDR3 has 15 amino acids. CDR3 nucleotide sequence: TGTGCCAGCAGTCGGGAACAGGGCGGCAATCAGCCCCAGCATTTT. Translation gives CASSREQGGNQPQHF.

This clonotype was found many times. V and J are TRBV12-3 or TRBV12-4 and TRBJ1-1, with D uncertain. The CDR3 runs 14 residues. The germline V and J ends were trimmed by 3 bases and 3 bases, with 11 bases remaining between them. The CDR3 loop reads CASSLGQEDTEAFF. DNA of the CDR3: TGTGCCAGCAGTTTGGGTCAGGAGGACACTGAAGCTTTCTTT.

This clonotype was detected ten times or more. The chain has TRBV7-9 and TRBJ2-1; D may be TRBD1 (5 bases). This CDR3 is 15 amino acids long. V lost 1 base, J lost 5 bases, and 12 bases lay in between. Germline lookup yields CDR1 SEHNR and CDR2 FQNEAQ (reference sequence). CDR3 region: CASSLGGLNDNEQFF. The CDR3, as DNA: TGTGCCAGCAGCTTAGGGGGCTTGAACGACAATGAGCAGTTCTTC. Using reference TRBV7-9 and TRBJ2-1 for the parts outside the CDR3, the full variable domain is DTGVSQNPRHKITKRGQNVTFRCDPISEHNRLYWYRQTLGQGPEFLTYFQNEAQLEKSRLLSDRFSAERPKGSFSTLEIQRTEQGDSAMYLCASSLGGLNDNEQFFGPGTRLTVL.

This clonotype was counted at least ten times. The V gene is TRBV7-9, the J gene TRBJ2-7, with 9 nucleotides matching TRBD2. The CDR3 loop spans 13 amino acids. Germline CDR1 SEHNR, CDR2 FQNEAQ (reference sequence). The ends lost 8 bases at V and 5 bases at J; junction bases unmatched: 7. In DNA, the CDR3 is TGTGCCAGCCGGGCTGGGACTAGCAACGAGCAGTACTTC. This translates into CASRAGTSNEQYF.

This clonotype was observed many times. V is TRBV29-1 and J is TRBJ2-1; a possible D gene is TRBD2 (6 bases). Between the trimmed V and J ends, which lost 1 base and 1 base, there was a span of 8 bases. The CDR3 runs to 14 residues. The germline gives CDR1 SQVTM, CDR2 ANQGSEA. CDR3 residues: CSVEGGLSYNEQFF. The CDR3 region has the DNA TGCAGCGTTGAAGGGGGACTTTCCTACAATGAGCAGTTCTTC.

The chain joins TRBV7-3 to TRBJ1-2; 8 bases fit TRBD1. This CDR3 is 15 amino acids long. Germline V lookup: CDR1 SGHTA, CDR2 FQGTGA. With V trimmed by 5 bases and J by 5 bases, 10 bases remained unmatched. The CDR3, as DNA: TGTGCCAGCAGCCCAACCGGGACAGGCGGTTATGGCTACACCTTC. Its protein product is CASSPTGTGGYGYTF. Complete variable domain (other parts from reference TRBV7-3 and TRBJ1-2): GAGVSQTPSNKVTEKGKYVELRCDPISGHTALYWYRQSLGQGPEFLIYFQGTGAADDSGLPNDRFFAVRPEGSVSTLKIQRTERGDSAVYLCASSPTGTGGYGYTFGSGTRLTVV.